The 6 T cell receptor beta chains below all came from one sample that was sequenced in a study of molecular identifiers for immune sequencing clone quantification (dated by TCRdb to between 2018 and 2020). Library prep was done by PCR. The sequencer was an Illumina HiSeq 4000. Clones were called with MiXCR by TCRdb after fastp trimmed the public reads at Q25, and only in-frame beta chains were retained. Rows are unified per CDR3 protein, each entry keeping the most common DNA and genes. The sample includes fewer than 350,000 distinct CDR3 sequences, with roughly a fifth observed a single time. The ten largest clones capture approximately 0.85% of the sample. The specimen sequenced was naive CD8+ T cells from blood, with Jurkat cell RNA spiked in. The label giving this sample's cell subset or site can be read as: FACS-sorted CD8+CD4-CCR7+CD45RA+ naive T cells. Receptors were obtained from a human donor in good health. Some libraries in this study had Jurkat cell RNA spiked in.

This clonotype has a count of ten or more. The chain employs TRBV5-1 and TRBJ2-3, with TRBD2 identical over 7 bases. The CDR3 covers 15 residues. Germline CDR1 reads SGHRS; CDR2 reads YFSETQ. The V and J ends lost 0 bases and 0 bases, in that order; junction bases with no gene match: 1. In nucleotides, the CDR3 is TGCGCCAGCAGCTTGGCAGCGGGGAGCACAGATACGCAGTATTTT. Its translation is CASSLAAGSTDTQYF.

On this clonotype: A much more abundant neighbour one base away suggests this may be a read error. This chain's CDR3 is CASRVRSNTEAFF. In DNA form, the CDR3 reads TGTGCCAGCAGAGTCCGCTCGAACACTGAAGCTTTCTTT. The gene calls are TRBV28 and TRBJ1-1; no definite D call. The length of the CDR3 is 13 residues. Trimming removed 6 bases from V and 1 base from J, with 9 bases in between. The germline CDR1 and CDR2 sequences are MDHEN and SYDVKM.

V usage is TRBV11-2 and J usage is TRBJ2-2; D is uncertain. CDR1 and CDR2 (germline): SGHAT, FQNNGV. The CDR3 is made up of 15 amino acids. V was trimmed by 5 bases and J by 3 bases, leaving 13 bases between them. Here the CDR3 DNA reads TGTGCCAGCAGCGATATGTTCAGATACACCGGGGAGCTGTTTTTT. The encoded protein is CASSDMFRYTGELFF. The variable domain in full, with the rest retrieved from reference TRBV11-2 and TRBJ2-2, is EAGVAQSPRYKIIEKRQSVAFWCNPISGHATLYWYQQILGQGPKLLIQFQNNGVVDDSQLPKDRFSAERLKGVDSTLKIQPAKLEDSAVYLCASSDMFRYTGELFFGEGSRLTVL.

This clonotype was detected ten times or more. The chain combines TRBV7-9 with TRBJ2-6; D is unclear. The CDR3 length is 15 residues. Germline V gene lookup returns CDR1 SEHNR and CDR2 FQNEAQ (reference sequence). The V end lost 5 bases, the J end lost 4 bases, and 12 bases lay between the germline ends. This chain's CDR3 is CASSEAPLGANVLTF. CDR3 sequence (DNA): TGTGCCAGCAGCGAGGCCCCTCTAGGGGCCAACGTCCTGACTTTC.

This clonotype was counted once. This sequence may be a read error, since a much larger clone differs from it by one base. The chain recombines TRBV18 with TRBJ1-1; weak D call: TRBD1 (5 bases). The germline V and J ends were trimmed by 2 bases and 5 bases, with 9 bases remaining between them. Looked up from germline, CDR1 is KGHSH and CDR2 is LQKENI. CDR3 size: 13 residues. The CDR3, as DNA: TGTGCCAGCTCACCAGCACAGGCGACTGAAGCTTTCTTT. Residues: CASSPAQATEAFF.

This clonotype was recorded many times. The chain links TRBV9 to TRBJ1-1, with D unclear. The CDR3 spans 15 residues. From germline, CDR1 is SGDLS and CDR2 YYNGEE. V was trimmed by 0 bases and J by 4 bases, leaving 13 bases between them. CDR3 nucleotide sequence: TGTGCCAGCAGCGTAGTGCTGGGTCGTGTCACTGAAGCTTTCTTT. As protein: CASSVVLGRVTEAFF.